Below, 19 T cell receptor beta chains from the same sample are listed, as sequenced in a study of Tregs in tolerant kidney transplant recipients. Method: immunoSEQ multiplex PCR; TCRdb's copy keeps in-frame clones and lacks some. Of about 87,000 clones listed, 90% to 95% were seen once; the top ten hold 0.46%. Sequencing used CD4+ T cells from blood, obtained before the transplant. Source of these receptors: a human donor who received a combined kidney and bone marrow transplant.

The chain couples TRBV18 to TRBJ2-7; perhaps TRBD1 as D (6 bases). Germline CDR1 reads KGHSH; CDR2 reads LQKENI. The CDR3 runs 15 residues. The V end lost 0 bases, the J end lost 2 bases, and 11 bases lay between the germline ends. The CDR3 is CASSPPTGNTYEQYF. CDR3 DNA: TGTGCCAGCTCACCACCGACAGGCAATACCTACGAGCAGTACTTC.

The rearrangement links TRBV10-3 to TRBJ2-1; 7 nucleotides line up with TRBD2. J was trimmed by 6 bases and V by 4 bases; bases with no gene match: 9. Per germline, CDR1 ENHRY and CDR2 SYGVKD. This CDR3 comprises 15 residues. The CDR3 sequence: CAISADRTGGNEQFF. CDR3 bases: TGTGCCATCAGTGCGGATCGGACGGGGGGCAATGAGCAGTTCTTC.

The rearrangement uses TRBV5-5 and TRBJ2-2; D possibly corresponds to TRBD1 (6 bases). The CDR3 totals 14 residues. Trimming removed 5 bases at V and 0 bases at J, with 8 bases between. CDR1 SGHKS and CDR2 YYEKEE come from the germline V gene (reference sequence). The CDR3 nucleotides read TGTGCCAGCAGAGGGACACCGAACACCGGGGAGCTGTTTTTT. Translation gives CASRGTPNTGELFF.

V usage is TRBV6-6 and J usage is TRBJ2-7; 7 nucleotides agree with TRBD1. Trimming removed 7 bases from V and 4 bases from J; junction bases left unmatched: 7. The CDR3 is 13 amino acids. From germline, CDR1 is MNHNY and CDR2 SVGAGI (reference sequence). The CDR3 nucleotides are TGTGCCAGCACTGACAGGGATGGGTACGAGCAGTACTTC. It codes for CASTDRDGYEQYF.

The J gene is TRBJ1-5, the V gene TRBV19, with TRBD1 matching over 8 bases. Trimming took 3 bases from V and 5 from J; bases not matched to a gene: 3. This CDR3 has 14 amino acids. Germline V gives CDR1 LNHDA, CDR2 SQIVND (reference sequence). CDR3 residues: CASSITTGDQPQHF. The CDR3 coding sequence is TGTGCCAGTAGTATTACGACAGGGGATCAGCCCCAGCATTTT.

CDR3 in amino acids: CASSLGVSGRGYEQYF. The DNA for the CDR3 is TGTGCCAGCAGCTTAGGGGTTAGCGGGAGAGGGTACGAGCAGTACTTC. The gene calls are TRBV13 and TRBJ2-7; 9 bases fit TRBD2. Germline assignment: CDR1 PRHDT and CDR2 FYEKMQ (reference sequence). The CDR3 loop spans 16 amino acids. The V gene end was trimmed by 0 bases and the J gene end by 4 bases; junction bases not matched to a gene: 7.

The chain is built from TRBV19 and TRBJ1-4; D might be TRBD1 (6 bases). Germline values: CDR1 LNHDA, CDR2 SQIVND (reference sequence). V shed 9 bases and J shed 7 bases, with 18 bases lying between them. The CDR3 covers 14 residues. The CDR3 region is CASARGGGFEKLFF. The DNA of the CDR3 is TGTGCCAGCGCTAGGGGGGGCGGGTTTGAAAAACTGTTTTTT.

V and J are TRBV7-2 and TRBJ2-7; D unresolved. The CDR3 sequence is 15 residues long. Trimming stripped 0 bases from V and 2 bases from J, with 11 bases between. Germline loops: CDR1 SGHTA, CDR2 FQGNSA. This chain's CDR3 is CASSLAIPSTYEQYF. The DNA for the CDR3 is TGTGCCAGCAGCTTAGCCATCCCATCTACCTACGAGCAGTACTTC.

The chain is built from TRBV2 and TRBJ1-6, with 10 bases that match TRBD1. CDR1 is SNHLY and CDR2 is FYNNEI in the germline V gene. The V gene end was trimmed by 4 bases and the J gene end by 10 bases; junction bases not matched to a gene: 7. CDR3 size: 15 residues. The CDR3: CASSVIGTGESPLHF. CDR3 DNA sequence: TGTGCCAGCAGTGTCATCGGGACAGGGGAATCACCCCTCCACTTT.

The chain carries TRBV5-1 and TRBJ2-3; TRBD2 matches at 8 bases. V shed 5 bases and J 1 base; nucleotides not matched to a gene: 3. The CDR3 totals 14 residues. Germline lookup yields CDR1 SGHRS and CDR2 YFSETQ. CDR3 coding DNA: TGCGCCAGCAGTACGGGGGGGGGCACAGATACGCAGTATTTT. This codes for CASSTGGGTDTQYF.

The gene calls are TRBV5-6 and TRBJ2-5, with D possibly TRBD2 on 6 matching bases. The V gene's germline CDR1 is SGHDT and CDR2 YYEEEE. This CDR3 comprises 19 residues. Trimming removed 3 bases at V and 0 bases at J, with 24 bases between. Here the CDR3 DNA reads TGTGCCAGCAGCTCCTCACCACCGATTGGGACTCCTCACCAAGAGACCCAGTACTTC. Translating it yields CASSSSPPIGTPHQETQYF. Variable domain in full (rest from reference TRBV5-6 and TRBJ2-5): DAGVTQSPTHLIKTRGQQVTLRCSPKSGHDTVSWYQQALGQGPQFIFQYYEEEERQRGNFPDRFSGHQFPNYSSELNVNALLLGDSALYLCASSSSPPIGTPHQETQYFGPGTRLLVL.

The chain is built from TRBV7-6 and TRBJ2-4; D gene uncertain. V lost 4 bases, J lost 0 bases, and 13 bases lay in between. In germline, CDR1 is SGHVS, CDR2 FNYEAQ. This CDR3 contains 16 residues. CDR3 DNA sequence: TGTGCCAGCAGCTCACAGCTTAATCTAGCCAAAAACATTCAGTACTTC. Encoded protein: CASSSQLNLAKNIQYF.

The rearrangement joins TRBV6-1 to TRBJ2-3; 7 nucleotides align to TRBD1. This CDR3 is 14 amino acids long. Germline V gives CDR1 MNHNS, CDR2 SASEGT. V lost 2 bases and J lost 7; bases outside the gene matches: 6. The DNA for the CDR3 is TGTGCCAGCAGTGAACGAGGGGGCGGGTATACGCAGTATTTT. Translation: CASSERGGGYTQYF.

The rearrangement joins TRBV7-2 to TRBJ1-1, with TRBD1 identical over 7 bases. The junction had 7 bases not matched to a gene; V was cut back by 5 bases and J by 4 bases. Germline-derived CDR1 and CDR2 are SGHTA and FQGNSA. This CDR3 is built from 14 residues. In DNA form, the CDR3 reads TGTGCCAGCAGCACACGACAGGGCGGCACTGAAGCTTTCTTT. This sequence encodes CASSTRQGGTEAFF.

The rearrangement uses TRBV7-9 and TRBJ2-3; D may be TRBD2 (6 bases). The germline CDR1 and CDR2 sequences are SEHNR and FQNEAQ (reference sequence). V was trimmed by 3 bases and J by 0 bases, leaving 10 bases between them. The CDR3 runs 15 residues. The CDR3 loop is CASSFQLASTDTQYF. CDR3 bases: TGTGCCAGCAGCTTTCAACTAGCTAGCACAGATACGCAGTATTTT.

This chain links TRBV7-9 with TRBJ2-7; 9 nucleotides match TRBD2. V shed 6 bases and J 2 bases; nucleotides not matched to a gene: 2. The germline gives CDR1 SEHNR, CDR2 FQNEAQ (reference sequence). The CDR3 has 13 residues. The CDR3 DNA is TGTGCCAGCAGGACTAGCGGAACCTACGAGCAGTACTTC. Residues: CASRTSGTYEQYF.

This chain links TRBV5-4 with TRBJ2-7; D is undetermined. Deletions cut 0 bases from V and 0 bases from J, with 7 bases between. This CDR3 contains 14 residues. Germline CDR1 SGHNT, CDR2 YYREEE (reference sequence). The CDR3 DNA reads TGTGCCAGCAGCTTGGTACAAGACTCCTACGAGCAGTACTTC. It encodes CASSLVQDSYEQYF.

This chain links TRBV7-3 with TRBJ2-3; 14 bases agree with TRBD2. The CDR3 has 15 residues. The germline gives CDR1 SGHTA, CDR2 FQGTGA. V lost 5 bases to trimming and J lost 4 bases; unmatched junction nucleotides: 2. The CDR3 bases are TGTGCCAGCAGCCGGACTAGCGGGGGGCCAGATACGCAGTATTTT. Its translation: CASSRTSGGPDTQYF.

The chain carries TRBV5-1 and TRBJ2-7; 7 nucleotides line up with TRBD2. Germline CDR1 SGHRS, CDR2 YFSETQ. J was trimmed by 0 bases and V by 2 bases; bases with no gene match: 2. This CDR3 has 14 amino acids. Written as DNA, the CDR3 is TGCGCCAGCAGCTTCGGGGGGTACTCCTACGAGCAGTACTTC. Its translation: CASSFGGYSYEQYF. The variable domain in full, with the rest retrieved from reference TRBV5-1 and TRBJ2-7, is KAGVTQTPRYLIKTRGQQVTLSCSPISGHRSVSWYQQTPGQGLQFLFEYFSETQRNKGNFPGRFSGRQFSNSRSEMNVSTLELGDSALYLCASSFGGYSYEQYFGPGTRLTVT.